This record concerns one TCR beta chain sequence. This CDR3 is built from 13 residues. The V gene end was trimmed by 3 bases and the J gene end by 10 bases; junction bases not matched to a gene: 4. CDR1 is SGHRS and CDR2 is YFSETQ in the germline V gene. This sample was included in a study of cytomegalovirus exposure and HLA in healthy donors. Profiled with immunoSEQ multiplex PCR; TCRdb holds only in-frame clones, not every one. The sample includes roughly 98,000 clones, roughly 90% of them seen just once. The study drew the donors from its roughly 120-subject validation cohort, separate from the approximately 690-subject first cohort.

The J gene is TRBJ1-6, the V gene TRBV5-1; TRBD1 aligns across 7 bases. The sequenced material came from PBMCs. This TCR was sampled from a man between 18 and 29 years old in good health and CMV-seropositive. The CDR3 bases are TGCGCCAGCAGCTCGGACAGGCAATCACCCCTCCACTTT. Protein sequence: CASSSDRQSPLHF.